This T cell receptor beta chain is from a study of T-cell memory formation after mild COVID-19. From the 5' RACE reads, TCRdb called clonotypes with MiXCR, one entry per CDR3 protein. The sample carries under 250,000 distinct CDR3 sequences, more than 8% recorded once. Findings and limits, study-wide: Detection of some responders pre-infection suggested pre-existing cross-reactive memory T cells participated.

This clonotype was seen a handful of times. Its antigen is not identified. CDR1 is MDHEN, CDR2 SYDVKM, per germline. The CDR3 is 15 residues long. The ends lost 7 bases at V and 4 bases at J; junction bases unmatched: 8. The TCR comes from a man aged 18-30 years who had mild COVID-19 (a few samples of this study predate the infection). Cell type and time point are not known. This sequence joins TRBV28 and TRBJ2-2; 8 positions agree with TRBD1. Sequenced input: PBMCs or a T cell subset sorted from them (not recorded which). DNA for the CDR3: TGTGCCAGCACCCACCAGGGGGCAGGCACCGGGGAGCTGTTTTTT. This encodes CASTHQGAGTGELFF. Full variable domain (outside the CDR3, taken from reference TRBV28 and TRBJ2-2): DVKVTQSSRYLVKRTGEKVFLECVQDMDHENMFWYRQDPGLGLRLIYFSYDVKMKEKGDIPEGYSVSREKKERFSLILESASTNQTSMYLCASTHQGAGTGELFFGEGSRLTVL.